Listed here are 26 T cell receptor beta chains from one sample, sequenced in a study of blood T cells in healthy people across ages. For the second PCR, which ran for 7 to 11 cycles, a sample-barcoded 5' primer and a J-beta primer mix were used. TCRdb re-derived calls from the 5' RACE reads in MiXCR, one entry per CDR3 protein. The sample yields about 640,000 distinct CDR3 sequences, approximately 30% seen once. The sequenced sample was blood. These receptors came from an elderly woman in good health.

This clonotype was picked up many times. The V and J genes are TRBV20-1 and TRBJ1-2; no definite D call. In germline, CDR1 is DFQATT, CDR2 SNEGSKA (reference sequence). The ends were cut back, 0 bases at V and 6 bases at J, with 17 bases in the middle. The CDR3 is 15 residues long. CDR3 DNA sequence: TGCAGTGCTAGAGATCACGAGGGAGTAATGGATGGCTACACCTTC. It translates to CSARDHEGVMDGYTF.

This clonotype was found many times. The rearrangement joins TRBV20-1 to TRBJ1-5; tentative D call: TRBD1 (5 bases). CDR3 length: 16 residues. CDR1 is DFQATT, CDR2 SNEGSKA, per germline (reference sequence). V lost 2 bases to trimming and J lost 2 bases, with 16 bases between them. The CDR3 DNA reads as TGCAGTGCTAGACGGAGGGGCGCGTCCGGCAATCAGCCCCAGCATTTT. Its translation: CSARRRGASGNQPQHF.

In this sample, this clonotype turned up a few times. The chain joins TRBV4-2 to TRBJ1-6; D is perhaps TRBD1 (5 bases). Germline CDR1 LGHNA, CDR2 YNFKEQ. V was pared by 0 bases and J by 13 bases, with 16 bases between. CDR3 size: 15 residues. CDR3 bases: TGTGCCAGCAGCCAAGAACTCGCGACAGCCATCCCCCTCCACTTT. It yields the protein CASSQELATAIPLHF.

In this sample, this clonotype turned up a few times. A read error is possible here, since a much larger clone lies one base away. This chain links TRBV7-3 with TRBJ2-7; D is perhaps TRBD2 (6 bases). Looked up from germline, CDR1 is SGHTA and CDR2 is FQGTGA. The CDR3 has 15 amino acids. With 8 bases removed from V and 7 bases from J, the gap between germline ends came to 24 bases. DNA for the CDR3: TGTGCCAGCTCCACACGAGGGCGGGGAGACAATGAGCAGTACTTC. This gives the protein CASSTRGRGDNEQYF.

This clonotype was counted a few times. J is TRBJ1-5 and V is TRBV15, with 12 bases lining up with TRBD1. The CDR3 is 15 amino acids. CDR1 is LNHNV and CDR2 is YYDKDF in the germline V gene (reference sequence). The V and J ends lost 5 bases and 6 bases, in that order; junction bases with no gene match: 5. As DNA, the CDR3 is TGTGCCACCAGCGGAGGGACAGGGGGCAGTCAGCCCCAGCATTTT. As protein: CATSGGTGGSQPQHF.

This clonotype was seen at least ten times. This chain uses TRBV9 with TRBJ2-6; D remains unclear. From germline, CDR1 is SGDLS and CDR2 YYNGEE. The ends were cut back, 1 base at V and 0 bases at J, with 5 bases in the middle. The CDR3 length is 15 residues. DNA of the CDR3: TGTGCCAGCAGCGTAATTAGCTCTGGGGCCAACGTCCTGACTTTC. Translation: CASSVISSGANVLTF.

This clonotype was counted ten times or more. The chain carries TRBV3-1 and TRBJ1-5, with D possibly matching TRBD1 (5 bases). Germline-derived CDR1 and CDR2 are LGHDT and YNNKEL (reference sequence). This CDR3 contains 14 residues. The V end lost 5 bases, the J end lost 7 bases, and 15 bases lay between the germline ends. The CDR3 is CASSSRGGGQPQHF. Written as DNA, the CDR3 is TGTGCCAGCAGCTCCCGGGGGGGTGGCCAGCCCCAGCATTTT.

This rearrangement joins TRBV9 to TRBJ2-7; D remains unclear. Germline CDR1 reads SGDLS; CDR2 reads YYNGEE. Trimming pared 4 bases from V and 7 bases from J, leaving 12 bases between. This CDR3 spans 12 amino acids. CDR3 in amino acids: CASSPLSDEQYF. CDR3 bases: TGTGCCAGCAGCCCGTTATCGGATGAGCAGTACTTC.

This clonotype was seen ten or more times. CDR3 in amino acids: CASSPGLAGEAGANVLTF. The CDR3 nucleotides are TGTGCCAGCAGCCCAGGACTAGCGGGGGAGGCCGGGGCCAACGTCCTGACTTTC. V is TRBV7-8 and J is TRBJ2-6, with TRBD2 identical over 13 bases. This CDR3 contains 18 residues. With 5 bases clipped from V and 4 bases from J, the junction kept 8 bases outside the gene matches. The germline CDR1 and CDR2 sequences are SGHVS and FQNEAQ.

This clonotype was seen many times. The gene calls are TRBV10-3 and TRBJ1-2, with 9 bases matching TRBD1. The V segment lost 0 bases and the J segment 2 bases; nucleotides outside the gene matches: 1. CDR1 is ENHRY, CDR2 SYGVKD, per germline. This CDR3 is 15 amino acids long. The CDR3 nucleotides read TGTGCCATCAGTGAGTCTGGACAGGGGAACTATGGCTACACCTTC. It specifies CAISESGQGNYGYTF.

This clonotype was detected ten times or more. The rearrangement uses TRBV24-1 and TRBJ2-3; D gene uncertain. The germline V gene has CDR1 KGHDR and CDR2 SFDVKD. The CDR3 consists of 11 residues. V lost 5 bases, J lost 5 bases, and 4 bases lay in between. CDR3 DNA: TGTGCCACCAGTGTCCGAGATACGCAGTATTTT. Its translation is CATSVRDTQYF.

On this clonotype itself: A much larger clone lies one base from this, so it may be a read error. This chain uses TRBV7-9 with TRBJ1-2; unclear D gene. CDR1 and CDR2 from the germline V gene are SEHNR and FQNEAQ (reference sequence). The CDR3 sequence is 15 residues long. CDR3 in DNA: TGTACCAGCACCTTAGGTAGGGCTCGGAACTATGGCTACACCTTC. It codes for CTSTLGRARNYGYTF.

This clonotype was observed at least ten times. The genes are TRBV5-1 and TRBJ2-5; D not resolved. CDR3 length equals 13 residues. CDR1 and CDR2 from the germline V gene are SGHRS and YFSETQ. The V end lost 0 bases, the J end lost 2 bases, and 5 bases lay between the germline ends. Here the CDR3 reads CASSLVQQETQYF. The CDR3 DNA reads TGCGCCAGCAGCTTGGTGCAGCAAGAGACCCAGTACTTC.

This clonotype has at least ten counts. The chain links TRBV10-3 to TRBJ1-6; TRBD1 matches at 7 bases. The germline V gene encodes CDR1 ENHRY and CDR2 SYGVKD. The CDR3 totals 13 residues. V gave up 6 bases and J gave up 7 bases; unmatched junction bases: 3. The CDR3 DNA sequence: TGTGCCATCAGCCCGGGACAGAATTCACCCCTCCACTTT. Protein sequence: CAISPGQNSPLHF.

The rearrangement links TRBV12-3 or TRBV12-4 to TRBJ2-2, with D tentatively TRBD2 (5 bases). V dropped 5 bases and J dropped 7 bases, with 8 bases sitting between them. CDR3 length: 12 residues. The CDR3, as DNA: TGTGCCAGCAGTGAGGGCGGCGGGGAGCTGTTTTTT. As protein: CASSEGGGELFF.

V and J are TRBV28 and TRBJ1-2; D uncertain. The germline V and J ends were trimmed by 5 bases and 6 bases, with 19 bases remaining between them. There are 15 residues in the CDR3. Germline CDR1 reads MDHEN; CDR2 reads SYDVKM. The chain's CDR3 is CASSDPKIRSNGYTF. In DNA form, the CDR3 reads TGTGCCAGCAGTGACCCAAAAATCCGCTCCAATGGCTACACCTTC.

The chain employs TRBV20-1 and TRBJ1-4; 7 positions match TRBD1. The CDR3 sequence is 15 residues long. The germline V gene encodes CDR1 DFQATT and CDR2 SNEGSKA (reference sequence). After removal of 4 bases from V and 3 bases from J, the junction contained 8 bases not matched to a gene. The CDR3 coding sequence is TGCAGTGCTACACAGGGGAGTGCGTCTAATGAAAAACTGTTTTTT. Amino acids: CSATQGSASNEKLFF.

On this clonotype: Just one base apart from a much larger clone, this may be a read error. The rearrangement uses TRBV20-1 and TRBJ2-7; D is possibly TRBD1 (6 bases). The CDR3 is made up of 12 amino acids. V was pared by 5 bases and J by 7 bases, with 15 bases between. Germline V gene sequence: CDR1 DFQATT, CDR2 SNEGSKA (reference sequence). Here the CDR3 reads CSASTGSNEQYF. The CDR3 region has the DNA TGCAGTGCTTCTACAGGGAGCAATGAGCAGTACTTC.

The rearrangement links TRBV6-1 to TRBJ2-5, with D possibly being TRBD2 (6 bases). The end of the DNA fits TRBJ2-7 better, so the J call may be wrong. Per germline, CDR1 MNHNS and CDR2 SASEGT. CDR3 size: 14 residues. The CDR3: CASRADGGGGEQYF. The CDR3 DNA reads TGTGCCAGCAGGGCGGACGGGGGAGGTGGCGAGCAGTACTTC.

This clonotype appeared many times. The chain carries TRBV9 and TRBJ2-3; 14 bases match TRBD2. Losses at the gene ends were 2 bases for V and 0 bases for J; bases not matched to a gene: 5. The CDR3 is 18 residues long. Germline CDR1 and CDR2: SGDLS and YYNGEE. The DNA for the CDR3 is TGTGCCAGCAGCGTTTTGGGGACTAGCGGGGGAAGCACAGATACGCAGTATTTT. Its translation is CASSVLGTSGGSTDTQYF.

In this sample, this clonotype turned up a few times. The chain recombines TRBV9 with TRBJ2-5, with 13 bases that match TRBD2. V was pared by 4 bases and J by 11 bases, with 17 bases of the junction left unmatched. Germline V gene lookup returns CDR1 SGDLS and CDR2 YYNGEE. The CDR3 is 17 residues long. CDR3 sequence: CASSRSGLAGASNEQYF. The DNA of the CDR3 is TGTGCCAGCAGCAGATCCGGACTAGCGGGGGCAAGCAATGAGCAGTACTTC.

This clonotype has a count of ten or more. The J gene is TRBJ1-1, the V gene TRBV29-1, with a tentative D call TRBD1 (6 bases). The germline CDR1 and CDR2 sequences are SQVTM and ANQGSEA. V was shortened by 6 bases and J by 1 base, with 9 bases between the two germline ends. The CDR3 runs 12 residues. The CDR3 sequence is CSVRDKNTEAFF. In nucleotides, the CDR3 is TGCAGCGTAAGGGACAAGAACACTGAAGCTTTCTTT.

This clonotype was counted at least ten times. This sequence joins TRBV7-8 and TRBJ2-1, with 11 nucleotides matching TRBD1. Germline V lookup: CDR1 SGHVS, CDR2 FQNEAQ. This CDR3 comprises 13 residues. V lost 5 bases and J lost 12; bases outside the gene matches: 6. CDR3 bases: TGTGCCAGCAGCACTGGGACAGGGGGGAGGCAGTTCTTC. Translated: CASSTGTGGRQFF.

This clonotype has more than one count but fewer than ten. The rearrangement joins TRBV12-3 or TRBV12-4 to TRBJ1-1; possible D gene TRBD1, 6 bases. V was clipped by 3 bases and J by 5 bases, with 16 bases between them. The CDR3 is made up of 15 amino acids. CDR3 nucleotide sequence: TGTGCCAGCAGTTTCCGGGACATCGGGGGGACTGAAGCTTTCTTT. Translating it yields CASSFRDIGGTEAFF.

This clonotype was seen at least ten times. The gene calls are TRBV29-1 and TRBJ2-7; tentatively, D is TRBD1 or TRBD2 (5 bases each). The length of the CDR3 is 15 residues. The ends were cut back, 4 bases at V and 0 bases at J, with 16 bases in the middle. The germline CDR1 and CDR2 sequences are SQVTM and ANQGSEA. CDR3 DNA: TGCAGCGTTGCATCCCGGGGCCCCATCTCCTACGAGCAGTACTTC. It yields the protein CSVASRGPISYEQYF.

This clonotype was detected ten times or more. The gene calls are TRBV10-3 and TRBJ2-7, with D perhaps matching TRBD2 (5 bases). The germline V gene has CDR1 ENHRY and CDR2 SYGVKD. The CDR3 totals 15 residues. Deletions cut 0 bases from V and 0 bases from J, with 9 bases between. The CDR3 coding sequence is TGTGCCATCAGTGAGTCGGTGGAGGTCTCCTACGAGCAGTACTTC. It yields the protein CAISESVEVSYEQYF.